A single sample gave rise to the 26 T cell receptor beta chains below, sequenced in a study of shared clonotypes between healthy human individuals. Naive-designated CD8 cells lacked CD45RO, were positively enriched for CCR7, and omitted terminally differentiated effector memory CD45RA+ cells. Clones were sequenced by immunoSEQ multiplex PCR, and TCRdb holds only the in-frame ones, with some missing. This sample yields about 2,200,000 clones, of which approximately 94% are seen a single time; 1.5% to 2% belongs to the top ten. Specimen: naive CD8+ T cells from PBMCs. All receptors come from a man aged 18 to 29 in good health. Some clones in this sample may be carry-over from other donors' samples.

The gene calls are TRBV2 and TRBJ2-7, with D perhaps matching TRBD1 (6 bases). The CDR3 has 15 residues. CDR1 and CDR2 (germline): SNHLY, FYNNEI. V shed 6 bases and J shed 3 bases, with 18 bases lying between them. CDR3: CASSRRQANYYEQYF. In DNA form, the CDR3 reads TGTGCCAGCAGCCGACGACAGGCAAACTACTACGAGCAGTACTTC.

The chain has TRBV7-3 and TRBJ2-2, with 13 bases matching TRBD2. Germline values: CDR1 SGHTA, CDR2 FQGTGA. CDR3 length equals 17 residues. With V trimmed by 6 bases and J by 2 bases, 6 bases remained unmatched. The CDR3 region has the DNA TGTGCCAGCAGACTAGCGGGAGGGCCGGATAACACCGGGGAGCTGTTTTTT. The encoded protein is CASRLAGGPDNTGELFF.

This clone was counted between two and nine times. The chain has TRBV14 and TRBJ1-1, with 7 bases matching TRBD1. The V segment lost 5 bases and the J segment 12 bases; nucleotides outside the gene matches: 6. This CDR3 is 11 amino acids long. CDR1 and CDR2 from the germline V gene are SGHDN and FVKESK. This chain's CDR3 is CASSGGQVSFF. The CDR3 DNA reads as TGTGCCAGCAGCGGCGGACAGGTTTCTTTCTTT.

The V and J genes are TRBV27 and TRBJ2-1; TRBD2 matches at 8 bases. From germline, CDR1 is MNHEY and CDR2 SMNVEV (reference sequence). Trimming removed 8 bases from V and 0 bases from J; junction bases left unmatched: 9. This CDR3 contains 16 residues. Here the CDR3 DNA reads TGTGCCAGCGGCACTAGCGGAGAGAGCTCCTACAATGAGCAGTTCTTC. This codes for CASGTSGESSYNEQFF.

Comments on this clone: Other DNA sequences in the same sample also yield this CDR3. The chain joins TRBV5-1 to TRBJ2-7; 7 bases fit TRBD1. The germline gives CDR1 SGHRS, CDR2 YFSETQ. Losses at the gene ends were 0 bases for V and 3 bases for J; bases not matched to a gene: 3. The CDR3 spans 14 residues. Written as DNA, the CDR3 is TGCGCCAGCAGCTTGGGGGACAGAGGCTACGAGCAGTACTTC. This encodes CASSLGDRGYEQYF.

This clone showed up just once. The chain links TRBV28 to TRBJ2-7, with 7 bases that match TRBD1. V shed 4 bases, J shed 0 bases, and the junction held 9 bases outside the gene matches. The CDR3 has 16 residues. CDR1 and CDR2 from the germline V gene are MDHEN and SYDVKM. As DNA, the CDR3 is TGTGCCAGCAGTTCATACAGGGGTTTCCTCTCCTACGAGCAGTACTTC. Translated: CASSSYRGFLSYEQYF.

The DNA of the CDR3 is TGTGCCAGCAGTTTTTCTGGGGCGGGAGGGGGGTTAGAGACCCAGTACTTC. Translation: CASSFSGAGGGLETQYF. The chain couples TRBV28 to TRBJ2-5, with 9 bases fitting TRBD2. In germline, CDR1 is MDHEN, CDR2 SYDVKM. After removal of 3 bases from V and 4 bases from J, the junction contained 12 bases not matched to a gene. The CDR3 runs to 17 residues.

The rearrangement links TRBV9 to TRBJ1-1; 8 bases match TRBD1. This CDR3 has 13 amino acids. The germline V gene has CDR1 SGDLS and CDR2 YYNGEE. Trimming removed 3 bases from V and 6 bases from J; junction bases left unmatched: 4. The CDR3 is CASSGGQGPEAFF. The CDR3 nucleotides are TGTGCCAGCAGCGGAGGACAGGGTCCTGAAGCTTTCTTT.

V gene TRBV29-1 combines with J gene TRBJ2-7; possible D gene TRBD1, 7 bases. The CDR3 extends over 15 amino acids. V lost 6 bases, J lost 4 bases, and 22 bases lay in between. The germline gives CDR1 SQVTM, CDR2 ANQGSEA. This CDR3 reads CSVTGTSPGIYEQYF. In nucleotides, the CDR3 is TGCAGCGTGACAGGGACTTCTCCTGGAATTTACGAGCAGTACTTC.

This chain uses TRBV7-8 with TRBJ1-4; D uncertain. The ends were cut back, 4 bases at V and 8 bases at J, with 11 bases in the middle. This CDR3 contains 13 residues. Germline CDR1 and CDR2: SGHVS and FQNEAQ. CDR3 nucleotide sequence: TGTGCCAGCAGCTGGGGAGATCTAGAAAAACTGTTTTTT. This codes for CASSWGDLEKLFF.

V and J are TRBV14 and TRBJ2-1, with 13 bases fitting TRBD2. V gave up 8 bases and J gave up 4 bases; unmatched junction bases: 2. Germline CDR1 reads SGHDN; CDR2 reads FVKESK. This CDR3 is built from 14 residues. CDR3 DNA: TGTGCCAGCGGACTAGCGGGAGAGTACAATGAGCAGTTCTTC. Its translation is CASGLAGEYNEQFF.

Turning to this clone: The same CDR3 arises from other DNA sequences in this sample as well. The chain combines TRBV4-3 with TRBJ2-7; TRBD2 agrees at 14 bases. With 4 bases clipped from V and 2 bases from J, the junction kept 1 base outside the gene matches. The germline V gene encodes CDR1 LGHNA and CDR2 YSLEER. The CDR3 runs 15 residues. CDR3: CASSLGLAGAYEQYF. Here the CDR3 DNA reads TGCGCCAGCAGCCTGGGACTAGCGGGAGCCTACGAGCAGTACTTC.

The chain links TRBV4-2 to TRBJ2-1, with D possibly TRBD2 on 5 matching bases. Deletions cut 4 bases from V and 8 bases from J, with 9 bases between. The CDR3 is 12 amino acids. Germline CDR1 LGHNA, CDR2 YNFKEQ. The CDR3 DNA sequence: TGTGCCAGCAGCCCCCCGAGGGATGAGCAGTTCTTC. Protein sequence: CASSPPRDEQFF.

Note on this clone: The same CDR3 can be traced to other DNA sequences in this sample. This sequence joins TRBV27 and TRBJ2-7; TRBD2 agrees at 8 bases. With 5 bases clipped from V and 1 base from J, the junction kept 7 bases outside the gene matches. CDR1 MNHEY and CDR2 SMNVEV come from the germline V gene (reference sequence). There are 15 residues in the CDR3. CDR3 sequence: CASSLGGGGSYEQYF. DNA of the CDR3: TGTGCCAGCAGTCTCGGGGGGGGCGGGTCCTACGAGCAGTACTTC.

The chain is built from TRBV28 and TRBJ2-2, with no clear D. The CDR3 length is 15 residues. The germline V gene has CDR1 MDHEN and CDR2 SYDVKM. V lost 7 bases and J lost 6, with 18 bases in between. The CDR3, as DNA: TGTGCCAGCACCACCCCGGGCACAGTCGCCGGGGAGCTGTTTTTT. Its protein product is CASTTPGTVAGELFF.

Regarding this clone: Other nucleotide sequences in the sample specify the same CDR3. CDR3 bases: TGTGCCAGCAGCGCCGGGGGGGCTGAGCAGTACTTC. This translates into CASSAGGAEQYF. This chain joins TRBV9 and TRBJ2-7; 8 positions agree with TRBD2. Germline loops: CDR1 SGDLS, CDR2 YYNGEE. The CDR3 contains 12 residues. J gave up 7 bases and V 3 bases, and 3 bases lay outside the gene matches.

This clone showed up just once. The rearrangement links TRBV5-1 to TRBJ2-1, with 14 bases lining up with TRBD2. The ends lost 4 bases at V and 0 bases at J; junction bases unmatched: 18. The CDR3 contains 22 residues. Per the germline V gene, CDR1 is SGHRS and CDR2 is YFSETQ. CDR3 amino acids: CASSPHGGGGLAGESSYNEQFF. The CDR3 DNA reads TGCGCCAGCAGCCCCCATGGCGGGGGGGGACTAGCGGGAGAGTCCTCCTACAATGAGCAGTTCTTC.

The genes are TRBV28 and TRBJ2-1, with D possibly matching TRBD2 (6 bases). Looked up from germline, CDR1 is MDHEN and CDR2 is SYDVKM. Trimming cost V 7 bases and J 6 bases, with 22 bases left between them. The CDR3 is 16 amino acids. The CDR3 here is CASTIRGGNRGNEQFF. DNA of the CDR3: TGTGCCAGCACCATCCGCGGAGGGAATCGGGGCAATGAGCAGTTCTTC. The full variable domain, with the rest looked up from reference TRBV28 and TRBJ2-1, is DVKVTQSSRYLVKRTGEKVFLECVQDMDHENMFWYRQDPGLGLRLIYFSYDVKMKEKGDIPEGYSVSREKKERFSLILESASTNQTSMYLCASTIRGGNRGNEQFFGPGTRLTVL.

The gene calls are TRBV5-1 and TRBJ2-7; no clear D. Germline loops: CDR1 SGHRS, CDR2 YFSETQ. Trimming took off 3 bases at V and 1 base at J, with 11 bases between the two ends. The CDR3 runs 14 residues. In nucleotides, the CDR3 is TGCGCCAGCAGCTGGGTGGGAAGGTCCTACGAGCAGTACTTC. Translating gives CASSWVGRSYEQYF. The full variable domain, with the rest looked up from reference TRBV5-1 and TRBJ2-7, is KAGVTQTPRYLIKTRGQQVTLSCSPISGHRSVSWYQQTPGQGLQFLFEYFSETQRNKGNFPGRFSGRQFSNSRSEMNVSTLELGDSALYLCASSWVGRSYEQYFGPGTRLTVT.

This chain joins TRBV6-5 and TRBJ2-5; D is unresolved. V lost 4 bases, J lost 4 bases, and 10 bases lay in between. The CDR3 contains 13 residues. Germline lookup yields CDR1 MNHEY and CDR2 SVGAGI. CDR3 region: CASSFRVGETQYF. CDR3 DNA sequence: TGTGCCAGCAGTTTTCGGGTCGGAGAGACCCAGTACTTC.

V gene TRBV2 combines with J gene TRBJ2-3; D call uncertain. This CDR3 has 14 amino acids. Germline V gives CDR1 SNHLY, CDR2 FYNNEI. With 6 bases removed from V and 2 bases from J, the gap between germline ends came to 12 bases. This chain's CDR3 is CASRFGRYTDTQYF. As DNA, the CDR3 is TGTGCCAGCAGGTTCGGGCGCTACACAGATACGCAGTATTTT.

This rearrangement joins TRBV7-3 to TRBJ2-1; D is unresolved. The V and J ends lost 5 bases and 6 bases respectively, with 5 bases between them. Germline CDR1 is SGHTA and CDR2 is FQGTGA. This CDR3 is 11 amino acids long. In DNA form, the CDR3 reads TGTGCCAGCAGCGCAGGCAATGAGCAGTTCTTC. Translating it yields CASSAGNEQFF.

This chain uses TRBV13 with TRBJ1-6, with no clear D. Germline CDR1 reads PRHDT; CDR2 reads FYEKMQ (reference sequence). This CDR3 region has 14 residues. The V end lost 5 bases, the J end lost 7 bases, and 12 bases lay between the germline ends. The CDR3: CASSSATVNSPLHF. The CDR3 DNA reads TGTGCCAGCAGCAGCGCGACGGTAAATTCACCCCTCCACTTT.

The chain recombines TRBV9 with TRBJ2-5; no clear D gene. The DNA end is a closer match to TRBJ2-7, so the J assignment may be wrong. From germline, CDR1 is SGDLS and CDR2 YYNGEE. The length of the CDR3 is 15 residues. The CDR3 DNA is TGTGCCAGCAGCGCAGCCGATGGAGCTCCCTACGAGCAGTACTTC. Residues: CASSAADGAPYEQYF.

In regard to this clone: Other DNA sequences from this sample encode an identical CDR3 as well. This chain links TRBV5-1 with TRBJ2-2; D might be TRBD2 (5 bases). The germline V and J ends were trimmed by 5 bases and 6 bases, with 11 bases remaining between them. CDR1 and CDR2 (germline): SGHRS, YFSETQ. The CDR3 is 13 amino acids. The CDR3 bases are TGCGCCAGCAGTCTCGAGGGAGCCGGGGAGCTGTTTTTT. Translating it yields CASSLEGAGELFF.

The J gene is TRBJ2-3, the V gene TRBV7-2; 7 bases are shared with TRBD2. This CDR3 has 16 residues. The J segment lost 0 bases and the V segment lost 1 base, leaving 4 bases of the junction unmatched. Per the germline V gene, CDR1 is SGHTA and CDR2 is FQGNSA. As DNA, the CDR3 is TGTGCCAGCAGCTTAGTGGGAGGGACTAGCACAGATACGCAGTATTTT. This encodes CASSLVGGTSTDTQYF.